This T cell receptor beta chain was documented in a study of response to subunit inactivated influenza vaccine (dated by TCRdb to the late 2010s). Notes on the research overall: To follow how T cells responded to a trivalent subunit inactivated influenza vaccine, the researchers relied on deep quantitative profiling of the T cell receptor repertoire. General study outcomes and caveats: It was suggested by the authors that each seasonal influenza vaccination may recruit only a limited number of new T cells.

In light of the paper, this sample's time point label describes: 45 days after influenza vaccine administration. Receptor amplification or capture employed RT-PCR. Sequencing relied on an Illumina HiSeq 2500. TCRdb took the public reads, trimmed them with fastp at Q25, ran MiXCR for clone calling and kept in-frame beta chains. Here each entry gathers all rows of one CDR3 protein and keeps the most common genes and DNA. Within this sample are 150,000 to 200,000 distinct CDR3 sequences, with 9.5% to 13% of them counted one time only. 9.5% to 15% of the sample is held by the ten biggest clonotypes. Only a few counts were recorded for this clonotype. There is no known antigen for this receptor. No much larger clonotype is one base removed from it; base qualities were not supplied. CDR3 length: 13 amino acids, cysteine to phenylalanine. Just CDR3 DNA is preserved here, 39 bases in frame from base 1. Via the germline V gene, CDR1 is SQVTM and CDR2 ANQGSEA. The germline V end is reduced by 5 bases and the J end by 6 bases; junction bases left unmatched: 6.

This specimen was non-naive T cells sorted from PBMCs, taken roughly 47 days after vaccination. Interpreted using the paper, the cell subset or site label stands for: memory T cell fraction. The chain couples TRBV29-1 to TRBJ2-7, with 11 bases matching TRBD2. This TCR came from a man aged 45 to 65 who received an inactivated influenza vaccine. Donor details come from another sample of the same person, matched by shared clones. The CDR3 protein: CSVRLLAGAEQYF. DNA sequence: TGCAGCGTTAGGCTACTAGCGGGAGCCGAGCAGTACTTC.